These 17 T cell receptor beta chains came from one sample sequenced in a study of T cell responses to AZD1222 COVID-19 vaccine. Assay used: immunoSEQ multiplex PCR; TCRdb lists only in-frame clones, some missing. This table has fewer than 150,000 clones, over 75% appearing once. The specimen was peripheral blood, collected 28 days after the second AZD1222 dose. The receptors stem from an adult who received the AZD1222 COVID-19 vaccine.

This clone has only one observation. This rearrangement joins TRBV29-1 to TRBJ2-1; D is tentatively TRBD1 or TRBD2 (5 bases each). Deletions cut 4 bases from V and 6 bases from J, with 7 bases between. Looked up from germline, CDR1 is SQVTM and CDR2 is ANQGSEA. The CDR3 loop spans 11 amino acids. CDR3 residues: CSVGGVNEQFF. CDR3 coding DNA: TGCAGCGTTGGAGGGGTCAATGAGCAGTTCTTC.

The CDR3 loop reads CASSVFETNTEAFF. CDR3 nucleotides: TGCGCCAGCAGCGTATTCGAGACGAACACTGAAGCTTTCTTT. The chain employs TRBV5-1 and TRBJ1-1; D not certain. The germline V gene encodes CDR1 SGHRS and CDR2 YFSETQ. CDR3 size: 14 residues. With 4 bases removed from V and 1 base from J, the gap between germline ends came to 11 bases.

J is TRBJ1-4 and V is TRBV19, with 8 bases lining up with TRBD1. The J segment lost 4 bases and the V segment lost 6 bases, leaving 7 bases of the junction unmatched. The CDR3 totals 15 residues. Germline V gives CDR1 LNHDA, CDR2 SQIVND (reference sequence). The CDR3 region is CASSTGTGLNEKLFF. CDR3 nucleotides: TGTGCCAGTAGCACCGGGACAGGTCTTAATGAAAAACTGTTTTTT.

V usage is TRBV18 and J usage is TRBJ1-5, with D unclear. The CDR3 has 20 amino acids. V dropped 3 bases and J dropped 1 base, with 25 bases sitting between them. Germline values: CDR1 KGHSH, CDR2 LQKENI. DNA for the CDR3: TGTGCCAGCTCACCGGGGTTACGGGGAACAAGCCAGCAAAGCAATCAGCCCCAGCATTTT. The encoded protein is CASSPGLRGTSQQSNQPQHF.

This sequence joins TRBV7-9 and TRBJ2-7; D call uncertain. The V end lost 4 bases, the J end lost 3 bases, and 10 bases lay between the germline ends. Germline-derived CDR1 and CDR2 are SEHNR and FQNEAQ (reference sequence). This CDR3 region has 13 residues. This CDR3 reads CASSSAVNYEQYF. The CDR3 nucleotides are TGTGCCAGCAGCTCGGCAGTCAACTACGAGCAGTACTTC.

This chain joins TRBV12-3 or TRBV12-4 and TRBJ1-2, with a weak D call TRBD1 (6 bases). Trimming left V 6 bases short and J 13 bases short, with 21 bases between. The CDR3 consists of 13 residues. The CDR3 DNA follows: TGTGCCAGCAGCTTCCCACAGGGAGGGGTCTGCACCTTC. This sequence encodes CASSFPQGGVCTF.

This sequence joins TRBV28 and TRBJ2-3; 10 bases map to TRBD1. Germline V gives CDR1 MDHEN, CDR2 SYDVKM. The trim removed 6 bases at V and 5 bases at J, leaving 5 bases unmatched. The CDR3 extends over 14 amino acids. CDR3 in amino acids: CASSSGTGVDTQYF. The CDR3 DNA is TGTGCCAGCAGCTCCGGGACAGGGGTAGATACGCAGTATTTT.

The chain employs TRBV3-1 (or the pseudogene TRBV3-2) and TRBJ2-3, with 7 bases matching TRBD1. The CDR3 contains 17 residues. CDR1 is LGHDT, CDR2 YNNKEL, per germline (reference sequence). The V and J ends lost 2 bases and 1 base, in that order; junction bases with no gene match: 9. The CDR3: CASSQWATGDGTDTQYF. CDR3 DNA sequence: TGTGCCAGCAGCCAATGGGCAACAGGGGATGGCACAGATACGCAGTATTTT.

The genes are TRBV5-4 and TRBJ2-3; 9 positions agree with TRBD2. The trim removed 4 bases at V and 5 bases at J, leaving 11 bases unmatched. The CDR3 length is 16 residues. The germline V gene has CDR1 SGHNT and CDR2 YYREEE (reference sequence). CDR3 DNA sequence: TGTGCCAGCAGCATAAATCCGGGACTAGCAAGAGATACGCAGTATTTT. Its protein is CASSINPGLARDTQYF.

This rearrangement joins TRBV6-5 to TRBJ1-2; D is unclear. The CDR3 extends over 13 amino acids. The ends were cut back, 8 bases at V and 4 bases at J, with 14 bases in the middle. Germline V gene data show CDR1 as MNHEY and CDR2 as SVGAGI. The CDR3 protein is CASLEYSAYGYTF. CDR3 bases: TGTGCCAGCTTGGAATATTCAGCCTATGGCTACACCTTC.

This chain uses TRBV19 with TRBJ1-2; D uncertain. The CDR3 sequence is 15 residues long. V dropped 1 base and J dropped 8 bases, with 17 bases sitting between them. The germline V gene has CDR1 LNHDA and CDR2 SQIVND (reference sequence). The CDR3 is CASSIASALSWGYTF. The CDR3 DNA follows: TGTGCCAGTAGTATAGCGAGTGCGCTTTCATGGGGCTACACCTTC. Complete variable domain (other parts from reference TRBV19 and TRBJ1-2): DGGITQSPKYLFRKEGQNVTLSCEQNLNHDAMYWYRQDPGQGLRLIYYSQIVNDFQKGDIAEGYSVSREKKESFPLTVTSAQKNPTAFYLCASSIASALSWGYTFGSGTRLTVV.

The chain has TRBV7-2 and TRBJ1-6, with D possibly being TRBD1 (5 bases). Germline loops: CDR1 SGHTA, CDR2 FQGNSA. The CDR3 has 15 residues. Trimming shortened V by 1 base and J by 8 bases, and 12 bases separated the two germline ends. CDR3 sequence: CASSLGSGMDSPLHF. CDR3 nucleotides: TGTGCCAGCAGCTTAGGCTCAGGGATGGATTCACCCCTCCACTTT. The full variable domain, completed using reference TRBV7-2 and TRBJ1-6, is GAGVSQSPSNKVTEKGKDVELRCDPISGHTALYWYRQSLGQGLEFLIYFQGNSAPDKSGLPSDRFSAERTGGSVSTLTIQRTQQEDSAVYLCASSLGSGMDSPLHFGNGTRLTVT.

V is TRBV5-5 and J is TRBJ2-3, with 7 bases matching TRBD1. The CDR3 loop spans 14 amino acids. CDR1 is SGHKS, CDR2 YYEKEE, per germline (reference sequence). Trimming removed 5 bases from V and 2 bases from J; junction bases left unmatched: 5. In nucleotides, the CDR3 is TGTGCCAGCAGACGTCAGGGGGACACAGATACGCAGTATTTT. Amino acid sequence: CASRRQGDTDTQYF.

CDR3 loop: CAWSRATWGPQHF. The CDR3 DNA reads TGTGCCTGGAGTAGGGCTACCTGGGGGCCCCAGCATTTT. The V call is TRBV30, the J call TRBJ1-5; D gene unclear. V was pared by 2 bases and J by 9 bases, with 14 bases between. Germline CDR1 and CDR2: GTSNPN and SVGIG (reference sequence). There are 13 residues in the CDR3.

The genes are TRBV28 and TRBJ1-3; no clear D. This CDR3 contains 11 residues. The germline gives CDR1 MDHEN, CDR2 SYDVKM. V lost 5 bases to trimming and J lost 4 bases, with 3 bases between them. CDR3 region: CASSNGNTIYF. In DNA, the CDR3 is TGTGCCAGCAGTAACGGAAACACCATATATTTT.

The V and J genes are TRBV5-1 and TRBJ1-3, with a weak D call TRBD1 (6 bases). CDR1 and CDR2 from the germline V gene are SGHRS and YFSETQ. The CDR3 loop spans 17 amino acids. Trimming shortened V by 2 bases and J by 4 bases, and 19 bases separated the two germline ends. The CDR3 loop reads CASSFDPSGTYGNTIYF. The CDR3 DNA sequence: TGCGCCAGCAGCTTTGACCCCTCCGGGACATACGGAAACACCATATATTTT.

The V and J genes are TRBV10-1 and TRBJ2-5; D gene ambiguous. Germline CDR1 reads WNHNN; CDR2 reads SYGVQD (reference sequence). V was pared by 3 bases and J by 5 bases, with 10 bases between. The CDR3 is 13 residues long. This CDR3 reads CASSERNVETQYF. As DNA, the CDR3 is TGCGCCAGCAGTGAAAGAAATGTCGAGACCCAGTACTTC.